The sequence of this T cell receptor beta chain was determined in a study of Graves' ophthalmopathy and Graves' hyperthyroidism. RNA transcripts provided the template for amplifying TCR beta CDR3 regions. Second-round multiplex PCR came after a first-round RT-PCR that employed HTBI primers. One entry per CDR3 protein results from TCRdb running MiXCR on the multiplex PCR reads. The sample yields over a million distinct CDR3 sequences, roughly two fifths seen once. The CDR3 runs 15 residues. The germline gives CDR1 LGHNA, CDR2 YSLEER. V trimming: 4 bases; J trimming: 4 bases; junction bases outside the gene matches: 8. This clonotype was detected a few times.

Sequencing was done on a sample of peripheral blood or thyroid tissue (not recorded which). The TCR comes from an adult man with Graves' hyperthyroidism. This chain connects TRBV4-3 to TRBJ2-7; 9 bases line up with TRBD1. CDR3 in amino acids: CASSPHPGQGYEQYF. CDR3 bases: TGCGCCAGCAGCCCCCACCCGGGACAGGGATACGAGCAGTACTTC.